This passage covers 14 T cell receptor beta chains from one sample sequenced in a study of OX40 agonist ivuxolimab in advanced cancers. TCRdb's table, derived via immunoSEQ multiplex PCR, lists solely in-frame clones and lacks some. The table shows approximately 82,000 clones, with 87% occurring only once. Sequenced here: CD4+ or CD8+ T cells sorted from blood, sampled in a trial of the OX40 agonist ivuxolimab. The origin of the receptors is an adult with an advanced solid tumor such as melanoma, head and neck, liver or kidney cancer.

The CDR3 protein is CASSLLSGRAEETQYF. The CDR3 nucleotides read TGTGCCAGCAGCCTTCTTAGCGGGAGGGCCGAGGAGACCCAGTACTTC. V usage is TRBV7-3 and J usage is TRBJ2-5; the match to TRBD2 covers 11 bases. The CDR3 sequence is 16 residues long. V was clipped by 5 bases and J by 5 bases; unmatched bases: 10. Germline V gives CDR1 SGHTA, CDR2 FQGTGA. Variable domain in full (rest from reference TRBV7-3 and TRBJ2-5): GAGVSQTPSNKVTEKGKYVELRCDPISGHTALYWYRQSLGQGPEFLIYFQGTGAADDSGLPNDRFFAVRPEGSVSTLKIQRTERGDSAVYLCASSLLSGRAEETQYFGPGTRLLVL.

The V and J genes are TRBV5-6 and TRBJ2-3; TRBD1 matches 12 bases. The trim removed 4 bases at V and 5 bases at J, leaving 8 bases unmatched. CDR1 is SGHDT and CDR2 is YYEEEE in the germline V gene. There are 16 residues in the CDR3. CDR3 nucleotides: TGTGCCAGCAGCCCTCTGGGACAGGGGGCCGAAGATACGCAGTATTTT. It specifies CASSPLGQGAEDTQYF.

In DNA form, the CDR3 reads TGCGCCAGCGGTGGCGGGAGGAACACCGGGGAGCTGTTTTTT. This encodes CASGGGRNTGELFF. The gene calls are TRBV10-1 and TRBJ2-2; 7 positions agree with TRBD2. The germline V gene has CDR1 WNHNN and CDR2 SYGVQD (reference sequence). With V trimmed by 8 bases and J by 1 base, 4 bases remained unmatched. The CDR3 totals 14 residues.

The J gene is TRBJ2-4, the V gene TRBV4-3, with 7 bases identical to TRBD1. Unmatched junction bases numbered 9, after V lost 4 bases and J lost 0 bases. This CDR3 spans 17 amino acids. Germline V lookup: CDR1 LGHNA, CDR2 YSLEER. The CDR3, as DNA: TGCGCCAGCAGCCGTCCGGGACAGTCACTAGCCAAAAACATTCAGTACTTC. This encodes CASSRPGQSLAKNIQYF.

The CDR3 spells CASSQSSYEQYF. The CDR3 coding sequence is TGTGCCAGCAGCCAGAGTTCCTACGAGCAGTACTTC. This rearrangement joins TRBV11-3 to TRBJ2-7; D not resolved. Germline CDR1 is SGHNT and CDR2 is YENEEA. The CDR3 covers 12 residues. Trimming cost V 5 bases and J 1 base, with 6 bases left between them.

The table lists this clone with a few counts. The genes are TRBV29-1 and TRBJ2-5; tentatively, D is TRBD1 or TRBD2 (6 bases each). Germline-derived CDR1 and CDR2 are SQVTM and ANQGSEA. This CDR3 contains 12 residues. V lost 8 bases and J lost 3, with 13 bases in between. The CDR3 DNA reads TGCAGCCTCCAGAGGGGGGAAGAGACCCAGTACTTC. As protein: CSLQRGEETQYF.

The chain employs TRBV21-1 and TRBJ1-2; the DNA was not compared with TRBD1, the D call given in the table. TRBV21-1 is termed a pseudogene. This CDR3 is built from 14 residues. The CDR3: CASSKGQPNYGYTF. The CDR3 nucleotides are TGTGCCAGCAGCAAGGGACAGCCTAACTATGGCTACACCTTC.

This chain joins TRBV10-1 and TRBJ2-1; 10 bases are shared with TRBD2. V dropped 6 bases and J dropped 8; count of bases not matched to a gene: 10. The germline V gene has CDR1 WNHNN and CDR2 SYGVQD (reference sequence). The CDR3 runs to 15 residues. This chain's CDR3 is CASSPGTSDQDEQFF. The CDR3 coding sequence is TGCGCCAGCAGCCCCGGGACTAGCGATCAGGATGAGCAGTTCTTC.

The sample holds a few counts of this clone. The chain carries TRBV25-1 and TRBJ2-7, with D maybe TRBD2 (5 bases). Germline CDR1 MGHDK, CDR2 SYGVNS. V was shortened by 2 bases and J by 7 bases, with 15 bases between the two germline ends. The CDR3 consists of 14 residues. The DNA for the CDR3 is TGTGCCAGCAGTGAAATCCGGGCCACGGGGGAGCAGTACTTC. Translated, it gives CASSEIRATGEQYF.

The rearrangement links TRBV19 to TRBJ2-1, with 9 positions matching TRBD1. Trimming removed 4 bases from V and 9 bases from J; junction bases left unmatched: 10. Germline CDR1 reads LNHDA; CDR2 reads SQIVND (reference sequence). The CDR3 has 15 amino acids. DNA of the CDR3: TGTGCCAGTAGTACGACCGGGACAGGGTCCTTTGAGCAGTTCTTC. Translation gives CASSTTGTGSFEQFF.

J is TRBJ2-7 and V is TRBV6-1, with TRBD1 matching over 7 bases. The CDR3 has 13 residues. Looked up from germline, CDR1 is MNHNS and CDR2 is SASEGT. J gave up 3 bases and V 6 bases, and 5 bases lay outside the gene matches. The CDR3 DNA reads TGTGCCAGCAGAGCAGGGGGTTTCTACGAGCAGTACTTC. Protein sequence: CASRAGGFYEQYF.

The chain is built from TRBV10-2 and TRBJ1-2; 10 nucleotides agree with TRBD1. The V segment lost 3 bases and the J segment 8 bases; nucleotides outside the gene matches: 9. In germline, CDR1 is WSHSY, CDR2 SAAADI. This CDR3 is built from 15 residues. CDR3 sequence reads: CASSDSGQGTKGYTF. Here the CDR3 DNA reads TGCGCCAGCAGTGACTCGGGACAGGGGACAAAAGGCTACACCTTC.

The chain uses TRBV27 and TRBJ1-1; D is ambiguous. V shed 6 bases and J shed 6 bases, with 17 bases lying between them. Germline V gives CDR1 MNHEY, CDR2 SMNVEV (reference sequence). The CDR3 consists of 14 residues. This CDR3 reads CASSQDGRVAEAFF. CDR3 in DNA: TGTGCCAGCAGCCAAGACGGCCGTGTGGCTGAAGCTTTCTTT.

V usage is TRBV2 and J usage is TRBJ1-1, with TRBD1 matching over 9 bases. Germline V gives CDR1 SNHLY, CDR2 FYNNEI. The junction had 7 bases not matched to a gene; V was cut back by 10 bases and J by 4 bases. The CDR3 is 13 residues long. The CDR3, as DNA: TGTGCCACCACAGGGGGCTGGCGCACTGAAGCTTTCTTT. Its translation is CATTGGWRTEAFF. Full variable domain (missing parts from reference TRBV2 and TRBJ1-1): EPEVTQTPSHQVTQMGQEVILRCVPISNHLYFYWYRQILGQKVEFLVSFYNNEISEKSEIFDDQFSVERPDGSNFTLKIRSTKLEDSAMYFCATTGGWRTEAFFGQGTRLTVV.